What follows is one T cell receptor beta chain and its context. A junction end diverges from the germline sequence, so it may reflect a read error. Clones were read by immunoSEQ multiplex PCR, and TCRdb kept only the in-frame ones, dropping some. This table has approximately 97,000 clones, 81% appearing once. This specimen comes from a study of blood T cell repertoires in COVID-19. This CDR3 contains 17 residues. From germline, CDR1 is LNHDA and CDR2 SQIVND (reference sequence). The gene calls are TRBV19 and TRBJ2-7, with 7 positions matching TRBD1. The source is a man between 60 and 70 years old with acute or convalescent COVID-19. Sample: peripheral blood. For the CDR3, the DNA is TGTGCCAGTAGTAGGGGGAGTGTCGGGACAGAGCAATACGCGCAGTACTTC. Translation gives CASSRGSVGTEQYAQYF.